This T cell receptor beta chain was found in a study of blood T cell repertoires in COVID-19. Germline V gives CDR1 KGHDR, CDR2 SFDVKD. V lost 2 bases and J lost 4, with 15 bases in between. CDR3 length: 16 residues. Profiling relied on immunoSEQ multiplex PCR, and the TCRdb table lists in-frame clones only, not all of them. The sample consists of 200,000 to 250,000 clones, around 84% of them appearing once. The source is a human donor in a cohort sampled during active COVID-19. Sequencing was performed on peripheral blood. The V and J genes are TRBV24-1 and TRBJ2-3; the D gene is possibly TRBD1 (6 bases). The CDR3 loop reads CATSDYQGLGSDTQYF. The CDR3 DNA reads TGTGCCACCAGTGATTATCAGGGGCTGGGCTCAGATACGCAGTATTTT.